This is a list of T cell receptor beta chains from one sample in a study of blood T cell repertoires in COVID-19. Measured with immunoSEQ multiplex PCR; TCRdb has only the in-frame clones, and not every one. The repertoire has approximately 69,000 clones, under 90% of them found once; the top ten carry 10% to 15%. The source material was peripheral blood. These receptors were taken from a man in his forties or fifties with COVID-19, enrolled during active disease. Both conserved end residues are part of each CDR3. The D gene is left open where the match is weak. Part of the rows lack a size; the others show once, few, many or a class for expanded clones.

CASSDYRGYQETQYF | TGCGCCAGCAGCGACTACAGGGGGTACCAAGAGACCCAGTACTTC | TRBJ2-5 | - | TRBV5-1 | TRBD1
CASSRPAGVQETQYF | TGTGCCAGCAGCCGCCCAGCGGGGGTCCAAGAGACCCAGTACTTC | TRBJ2-5 | - | TRBV3-1/TRBV3-2 | TRBD2
CASSGGGHYEQYF | TGTGCCAGCTCCGGGGGGGGTCATTACGAGCAGTACTTC | TRBJ2-7 | - | TRBV7-2 | TRBD2
CATSRGLAGGLNEQFF | TGTGCCACCAGCAGAGGACTAGCGGGGGGGCTCAATGAGCAGTTCTTC | TRBJ2-1 | - | TRBV15 | TRBD2
CASSRQGGSQETQYF | TGTGCCAGCTCACGACAGGGTGGTTCGCAAGAGACCCAGTACTTC | TRBJ2-5 | - | TRBV18 | TRBD1
CASRGSAEAFF | TGTGCCAGCAGGGGGTCAGCTGAAGCTTTCTTT | TRBJ1-1 | medium-sized | TRBV18 | -
CASSLRDRASHYGYTF | TGTGCCAGCAGCTTAAGGGACAGGGCTTCGCACTATGGCTACACCTTC | TRBJ1-2 | - | TRBV7-9 | TRBD1
CASSPLRAGSIGETQYF | TGTGCCAGCTCACCTCTGAGGGCCGGCAGCATAGGGGAGACCCAGTACTTC | TRBJ2-5 | - | TRBV18 | -
CASSSRGGYTF | TGTGCCAGCAGCTCCCGCGGCGGCTACACCTTC | TRBJ1-2 | - | TRBV5-6 | -
CASSPTLTGEKLFF | TGTGCCAGCAGCCCTACCCTGACGGGGGAAAAACTGTTTTTT | TRBJ1-4 | - | TRBV3-1/TRBV3-2 | -
CASSPRGGGGVQETQYF | TGTGCCAGCAGCCCCCGAGGAGGCGGGGGGGTGCAAGAGACCCAGTACTTC | TRBJ2-5 | - | TRBV9 | TRBD2
CASTHPGSPLHF | TGTGCCAGCACCCACCCAGGTTCACCCCTCCACTTT | TRBJ1-6 | - | TRBV6-1 | -
CASSPRGQQETQYF | TGTGCCAGCAGCCCACGGGGACAACAAGAGACCCAGTACTTC | TRBJ2-5 | - | TRBV11-1 | -
CASSQGYLGSYNEQFF | TGCGCCAGCAGCCAGGGCTACCTCGGCTCCTACAATGAGCAGTTCTTC | TRBJ2-1 | - | TRBV4-3 | -
CASQGSSYNEQFF | TGTGCCAGCCAGGGTTCCTCCTACAATGAGCAGTTCTTC | TRBJ2-1 | - | TRBV12-3/TRBV12-4 | -
CASSPGQGADEQYF | TGCGCCAGCAGCCCGGGACAGGGGGCGGATGAGCAGTACTTC | TRBJ2-7 | - | TRBV5-1 | TRBD1
CASGLQGLPGDIQYF | TGTGCCAGCGGCCTACAGGGCTTGCCAGGGGACATTCAGTACTTC | TRBJ2-4 | - | TRBV2 | -
CASSLDGSGVMGEQFF | TGCGCCAGCAGCTTGGATGGTAGCGGGGTAATGGGTGAGCAGTTCTTC | TRBJ2-1 | - | TRBV5-1 | TRBD2
CASSQDPLETQYF | TGTGCCAGCAGCCAAGATCCCCTGGAGACCCAGTACTTC | TRBJ2-5 | - | TRBV3-1/TRBV3-2 | -
CASSRSEDGYTF | TGTGCCAGCAGCCGATCGGAGGATGGCTACACCTTC | TRBJ1-2 | - | TRBV7-9 | -
CASSGGIGTGHTYNEQFF | TGTGCCAGCAGTGGAGGGATCGGGACAGGGCACACCTACAATGAGCAGTTCTTC | TRBJ2-1 | - | TRBV6-1 | TRBD1
CASKPFLPTYEQYF | TGTGCCAGCAAACCGTTCCTACCAACCTACGAGCAGTACTTC | TRBJ2-7 | - | TRBV6-5 | -
CATSDGAQGMNTEAFF | TGTGCCACCAGTGATGGGGCACAGGGGATGAACACTGAAGCTTTCTTT | TRBJ1-1 | - | TRBV24-1 | TRBD1
CAAQGGWDTEAFF | TGTGCCGCCCAAGGGGGCTGGGACACTGAAGCTTTCTTT | TRBJ1-1 | - | TRBV19 | TRBD1
CASSQGQGPGETQYF | TGCGCCAGCAGCCAGGGACAGGGGCCAGGGGAGACCCAGTACTTC | TRBJ2-5 | - | TRBV4-3 | TRBD1
CASSLDSRGGLNTGELFF | TGTGCCAGCAGCTTGGACTCGCGGGGGGGCCTTAACACCGGGGAGCTGTTTTTT | TRBJ2-2 | - | TRBV5-6 | TRBD2
CASSPQHNTGELFF | TGTGCCAGCAGCCCCCAACATAACACCGGGGAGCTGTTTTTT | TRBJ2-2 | - | TRBV7-6 | -
CASSQRTGGIYGYTF | TGCGCCAGCAGCCAAAGGACAGGGGGGATTTATGGCTACACCTTC | TRBJ1-2 | many | TRBV4-3 | TRBD1
CAISQPPGNEQFF | TGTGCCATCTCCCAGCCTCCCGGGAATGAGCAGTTCTTC | TRBJ2-1 | - | TRBV24-1 | -
CASSPAGYQETQYF | TGTGCCAGCAGCCCGGCGGGGTACCAAGAGACCCAGTACTTC | TRBJ2-5 | - | TRBV5-6 | -
CASSLQNSPLHF | TGTGCCAGCAGCTTACAGAATTCACCCCTCCACTTT | TRBJ1-6 | - | TRBV5-6 | -
CASSQDSSGGAMEQFF | TGCGCCAGCAGCCAAGATTCTAGCGGGGGGGCCATGGAGCAGTTCTTC | TRBJ2-1 | once | TRBV4-1 | TRBD2
CASSYSSGLAQTSYEQYF | TGTGCCAGCAGTTACTCTTCAGGACTAGCGCAGACCTCCTACGAGCAGTACTTC | TRBJ2-7 | - | TRBV6-2/TRBV6-3 | TRBD2
CASSPDGEGGYTF | TGTGCCAGCAGCCCTGACGGGGAAGGTGGCTACACCTTC | TRBJ1-2 | few | TRBV7-9 | -
CASSLSSGGTTSYEQYF | TGTGCCAGCAGCTTATCTAGCGGGGGGACCACCTCCTACGAGCAGTACTTC | TRBJ2-7 | - | TRBV7-2 | TRBD2
CASRQIQGQGNSPLHF | TGTGCCAGCAGACAAATTCAGGGACAGGGGAATTCACCCCTCCACTTT | TRBJ1-6 | - | TRBV4-2 | TRBD1
CASSLVFGQGTDTQYF | TGTGCCAGCAGCTTGGTTTTCGGACAGGGAACAGATACGCAGTATTTT | TRBJ2-3 | - | TRBV7-2 | TRBD1
CASSLGQGGNTEAFF | TGTGCCAGCAGCTTGGGGCAGGGGGGGAACACTGAAGCTTTCTTT | TRBJ1-1 | - | TRBV5-4 | TRBD1
CASSFLGGTYF | TGTGCCAGCAGTTTTCTTGGAGGTACTTACTTC | TRBJ2-7 | once | TRBV12-3/TRBV12-4 | -
CASSFGRGGPDEQYF | TGTGCCAGCAGCTTTGGTCGGGGGGGGCCGGACGAGCAGTACTTC | TRBJ2-7 | few | TRBV7-2 | TRBD2
CASSYSGTVNTEAFF | TGCGCCAGCAGCTACTCCGGGACAGTGAACACTGAAGCTTTCTTT | TRBJ1-1 | once | TRBV5-1 | TRBD1
CASSEGRPENNYGYTF | TGTGCCAGCAGTGAGGGCAGGCCGGAAAATAACTATGGCTACACCTTC | TRBJ1-2 | - | TRBV2 | -
CASSRFQRQETQYF | TGTGCCAGCTCACGTTTCCAGCGGCAAGAGACCCAGTACTTC | TRBJ2-5 | - | TRBV18 | -
CASSLRETQYF | TGTGCCAGCAGTCTTCGGGAGACCCAGTACTTC | TRBJ2-5 | - | TRBV12-3/TRBV12-4 | -
CASRVRGHQQYF | TGTGCCAGCAGGGTCAGGGGGCACCAGCAGTACTTC | TRBJ2-7 | - | TRBV27 | TRBD1
CASSLLDRLSNYGYTF | TGTGCCAGCAGCTTATTGGACAGGCTGTCTAACTATGGCTACACCTTC | TRBJ1-2 | - | TRBV5-4 | TRBD1
CASSRIDRGQTEAFF | TGTGCCAGCAGTCGTATAGACAGGGGGCAGACTGAAGCTTTCTTT | TRBJ1-1 | - | TRBV5-4 | TRBD1
CASSLGGAGNAETQYF | TGCGCCAGCAGCTTGGGGGGAGCGGGGAACGCGGAGACCCAGTACTTC | TRBJ2-5 | - | TRBV5-1 | TRBD2
CASRRTGERGSPLHF | TGTGCCAGCAGACGTACAGGGGAGCGTGGTTCACCCCTCCACTTT | TRBJ1-6 | - | TRBV11-2 | TRBD1
CATQPGDNYEQYF | TGTGCCACCCAACCTGGGGACAACTACGAGCAGTACTTC | TRBJ2-7 | - | TRBV18 | -
CASSPAGQFVEKLFF | TGTGCCAGCTCACCAGCGGGACAGTTCGTTGAAAAACTGTTTTTT | TRBJ1-4 | - | TRBV18 | TRBD1
CASSQEAGMGLLTF | TGTGCCAGCAGCCAAGAGGCAGGGATGGGCCTCCTCACCTTC | TRBJ1-2 | - | TRBV3-1/TRBV3-2 | -
CASSHQGDSEAFF | TGTGCCAGCAGCCATCAGGGGGACAGTGAAGCTTTCTTT | TRBJ1-1 | - | TRBV3-1/TRBV3-2 | TRBD1
CASSVDGVPEQFF | TGTGCCAGCAGCGTCGACGGAGTCCCCGAGCAGTTCTTC | TRBJ2-1 | - | TRBV3-1/TRBV3-2 | -
CSARADYEQYF | TGCAGTGCTAGAGCAGACTACGAGCAGTACTTC | TRBJ2-7 | - | TRBV20-1 | -